The 2 T cell receptor beta chains below come from one sample, sequenced in a study of cytomegalovirus exposure and HLA in healthy donors. The PCR was carried out with 60 Vbeta primers and 13 Jbeta primers. Method: immunoSEQ multiplex PCR; TCRdb's copy keeps in-frame clones and lacks some. The data hold a few hundred thousand clones, with around 90% observed a single time. The sequencing sample was made of PBMCs. The receptors derive from a girl aged 2-9 years in good health and CMV-seronegative.

V is TRBV6-5 and J is TRBJ1-1; D is possibly TRBD1 (6 bases). Germline V gene sequence: CDR1 MNHEY, CDR2 SVGAGI. The CDR3 has 15 residues. Trimming cost V 5 bases and J 2 bases, with 15 bases left between them. The CDR3 DNA sequence: TGTGCCAGCAGTCCGACAGGAAAGGTCAACACTGAAGCTTTCTTT. It yields the protein CASSPTGKVNTEAFF.

The rearrangement uses TRBV11-3 and TRBJ2-3; D not resolved. Germline V gene lookup returns CDR1 SGHNT and CDR2 YENEEA. V was trimmed by 5 bases and J by 2 bases, leaving 8 bases between them. The CDR3 contains 13 residues. The CDR3 bases are TGTGCCAGCAGCCTAACGTACACAGATACGCAGTATTTT. It codes for CASSLTYTDTQYF.